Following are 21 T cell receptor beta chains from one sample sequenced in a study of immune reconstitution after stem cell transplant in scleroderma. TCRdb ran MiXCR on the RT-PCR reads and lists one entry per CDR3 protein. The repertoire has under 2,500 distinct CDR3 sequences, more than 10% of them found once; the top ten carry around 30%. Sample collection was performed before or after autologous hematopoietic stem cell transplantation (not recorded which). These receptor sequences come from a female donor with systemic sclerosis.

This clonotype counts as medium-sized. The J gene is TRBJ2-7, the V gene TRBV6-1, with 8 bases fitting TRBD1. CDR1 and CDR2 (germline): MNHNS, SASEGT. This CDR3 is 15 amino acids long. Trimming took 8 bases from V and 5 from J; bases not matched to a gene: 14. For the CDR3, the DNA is TGTGCCAGCGGGCAGGGGGCGAGGTTTGTTCACGAGCAGTACTTC. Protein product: CASGQGARFVHEQYF.

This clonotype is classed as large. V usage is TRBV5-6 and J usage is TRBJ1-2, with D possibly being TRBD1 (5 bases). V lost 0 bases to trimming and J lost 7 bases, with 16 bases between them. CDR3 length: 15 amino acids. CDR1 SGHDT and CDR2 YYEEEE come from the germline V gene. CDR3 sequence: CASSLVAPGLGGYTF. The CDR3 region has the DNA TGTGCCAGCAGCTTGGTGGCCCCAGGGTTAGGTGGCTACACCTTC.

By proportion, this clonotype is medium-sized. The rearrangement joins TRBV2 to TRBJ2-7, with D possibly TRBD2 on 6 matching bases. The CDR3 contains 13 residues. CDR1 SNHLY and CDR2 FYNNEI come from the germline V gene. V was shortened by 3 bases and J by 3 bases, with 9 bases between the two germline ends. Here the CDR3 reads CASSDGGIYEQYF. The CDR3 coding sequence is TGTGCCAGCAGTGACGGGGGAATCTACGAGCAGTACTTC.

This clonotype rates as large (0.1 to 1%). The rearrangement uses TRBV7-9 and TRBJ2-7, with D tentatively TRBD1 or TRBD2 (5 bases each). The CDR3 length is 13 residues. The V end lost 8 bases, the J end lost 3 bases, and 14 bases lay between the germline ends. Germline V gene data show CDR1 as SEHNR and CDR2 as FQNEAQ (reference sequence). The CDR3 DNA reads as TGTGCCAGCGGCGACAGCGGACACTACGAGCAGTACTTC. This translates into CASGDSGHYEQYF.

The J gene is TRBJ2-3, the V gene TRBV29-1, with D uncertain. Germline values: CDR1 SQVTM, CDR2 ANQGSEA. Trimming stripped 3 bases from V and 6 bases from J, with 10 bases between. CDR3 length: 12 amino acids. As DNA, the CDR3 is TGCAGCGTTGATGGACGGTCCGATACGCAGTATTTT. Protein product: CSVDGRSDTQYF.

The CDR3 protein is CASSDQGGYGYTF. In DNA form, the CDR3 reads TGTGCCAGCAGTGATCAGGGAGGCTATGGCTACACCTTC. The chain has TRBV6-2 or TRBV6-3 and TRBJ1-2; D is possibly TRBD1 (5 bases). The length of the CDR3 is 13 residues. Germline assignment: CDR1 MNHEY and CDR2 SVGEGT. V was clipped by 5 bases and J by 4 bases, with 11 bases between them.

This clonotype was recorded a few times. This chain's CDR3 is CASSPRTGTYEQYF. CDR3 nucleotide sequence: TGCGCCAGCAGCCCCCGGACGGGAACCTACGAGCAGTACTTC. The chain couples TRBV5-1 to TRBJ2-7; tentatively, D is TRBD2 (5 bases). V was cut by 4 bases and J by 2 bases, with 13 bases left in between. There are 14 residues in the CDR3. Looked up from germline, CDR1 is SGHRS and CDR2 is YFSETQ.

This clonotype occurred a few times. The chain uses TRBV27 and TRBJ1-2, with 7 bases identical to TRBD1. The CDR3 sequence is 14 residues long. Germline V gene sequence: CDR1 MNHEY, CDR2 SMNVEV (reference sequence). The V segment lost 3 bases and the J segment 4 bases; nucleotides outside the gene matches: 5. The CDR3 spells CASSLAGQPYGYTF. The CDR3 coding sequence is TGTGCCAGCAGTTTGGCGGGACAGCCCTATGGCTACACCTTC.

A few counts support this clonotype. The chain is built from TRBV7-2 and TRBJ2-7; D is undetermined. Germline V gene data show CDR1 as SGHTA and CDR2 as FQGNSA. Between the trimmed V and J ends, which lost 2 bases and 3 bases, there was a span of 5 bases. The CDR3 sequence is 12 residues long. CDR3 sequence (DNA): TGTGCCAGCAGCTTAAAATTCTACGAGCAGTACTTC. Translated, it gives CASSLKFYEQYF.

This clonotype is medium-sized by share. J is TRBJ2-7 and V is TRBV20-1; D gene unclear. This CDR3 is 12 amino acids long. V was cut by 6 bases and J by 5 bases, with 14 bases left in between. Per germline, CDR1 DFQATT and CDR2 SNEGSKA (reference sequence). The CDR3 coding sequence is TGCAGTGCACGGGTCACCGACCACGAGCAGTACTTC. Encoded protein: CSARVTDHEQYF.

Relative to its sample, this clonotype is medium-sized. CDR3 sequence: CASSPRTTYEQYF. CDR3 nucleotides: TGTGCCAGCAGTCCCCGGACAACCTACGAGCAGTACTTC. The chain links TRBV6-1 to TRBJ2-7, with TRBD1 as a possible D gene (5 bases). The CDR3 runs to 13 residues. Trimming took 5 bases from V and 2 from J, leaving 10 bases between them. Germline-derived CDR1 and CDR2 are MNHNS and SASEGT.

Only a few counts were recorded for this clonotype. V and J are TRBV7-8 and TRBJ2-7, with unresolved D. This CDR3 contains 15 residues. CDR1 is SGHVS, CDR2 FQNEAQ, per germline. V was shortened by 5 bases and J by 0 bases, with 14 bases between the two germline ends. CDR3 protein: CASSAYGPSSYEQYF. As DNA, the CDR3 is TGTGCCAGCAGCGCCTACGGACCCAGCTCCTACGAGCAGTACTTC.

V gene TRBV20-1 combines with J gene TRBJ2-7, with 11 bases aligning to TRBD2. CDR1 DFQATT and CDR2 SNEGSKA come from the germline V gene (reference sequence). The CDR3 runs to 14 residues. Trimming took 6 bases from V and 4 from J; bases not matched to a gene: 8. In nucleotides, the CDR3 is TGCAGTGCCCTCCTAGCGGGGGGAATTTACGAGCAGTACTTC. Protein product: CSALLAGGIYEQYF.

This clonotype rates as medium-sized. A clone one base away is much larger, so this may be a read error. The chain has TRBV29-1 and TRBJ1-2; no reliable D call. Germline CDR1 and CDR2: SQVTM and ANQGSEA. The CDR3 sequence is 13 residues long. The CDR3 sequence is CSVQVISNYGYAF. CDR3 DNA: TGCAGCGTCCAAGTAATTTCTAACTATGGCTACGCCTTC.

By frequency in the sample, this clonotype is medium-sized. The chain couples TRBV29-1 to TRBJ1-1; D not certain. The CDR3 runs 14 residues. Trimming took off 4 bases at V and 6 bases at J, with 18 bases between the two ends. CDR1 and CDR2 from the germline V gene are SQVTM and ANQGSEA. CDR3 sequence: CSVGQFFGGSEAFF. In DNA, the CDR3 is TGCAGCGTTGGGCAGTTTTTCGGAGGGTCTGAAGCTTTCTTT.

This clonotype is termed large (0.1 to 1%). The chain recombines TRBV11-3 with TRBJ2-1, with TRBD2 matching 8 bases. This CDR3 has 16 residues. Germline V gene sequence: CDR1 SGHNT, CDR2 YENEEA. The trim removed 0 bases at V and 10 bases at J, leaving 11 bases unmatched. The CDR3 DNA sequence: TGTGCCAGCAGCTTAGAGGGAGCGGGGGTTCTCGGAGAGCAGTTCTTC. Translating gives CASSLEGAGVLGEQFF.

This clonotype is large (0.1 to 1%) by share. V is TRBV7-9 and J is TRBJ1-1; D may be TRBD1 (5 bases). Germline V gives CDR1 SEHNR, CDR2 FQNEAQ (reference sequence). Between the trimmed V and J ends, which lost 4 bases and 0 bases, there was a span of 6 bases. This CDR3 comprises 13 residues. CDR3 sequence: CASSSTVNTEAFF. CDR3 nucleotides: TGTGCCAGCAGCTCGACAGTGAACACTGAAGCTTTCTTT. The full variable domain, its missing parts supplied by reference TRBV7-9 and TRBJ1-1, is DTGVSQNPRHKITKRGQNVTFRCDPISEHNRLYWYRQTLGQGPEFLTYFQNEAQLEKSRLLSDRFSAERPKGSFSTLEIQRTEQGDSAMYLCASSSTVNTEAFFGQGTRLTVV.

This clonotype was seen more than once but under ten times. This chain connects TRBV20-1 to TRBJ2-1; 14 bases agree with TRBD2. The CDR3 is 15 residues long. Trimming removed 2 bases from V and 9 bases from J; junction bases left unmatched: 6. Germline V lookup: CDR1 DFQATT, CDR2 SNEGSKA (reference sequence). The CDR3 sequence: CSARPGLAGAGEQFF. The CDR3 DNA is TGCAGTGCTAGACCGGGACTAGCGGGGGCGGGTGAGCAGTTCTTC.

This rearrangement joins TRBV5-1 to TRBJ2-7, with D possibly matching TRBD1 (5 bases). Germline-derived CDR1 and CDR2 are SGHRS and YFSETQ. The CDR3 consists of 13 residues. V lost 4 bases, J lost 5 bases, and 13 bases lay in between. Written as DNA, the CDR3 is TGCGCCAGCAGCGGAGAAACAGGTGACGAGCAGTACTTC. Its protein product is CASSGETGDEQYF.

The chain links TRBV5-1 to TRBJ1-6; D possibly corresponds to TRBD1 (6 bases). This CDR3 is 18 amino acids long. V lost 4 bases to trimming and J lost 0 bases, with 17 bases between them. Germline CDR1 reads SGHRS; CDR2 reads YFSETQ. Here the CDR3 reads CASSDRPLPSSYNSPLHF. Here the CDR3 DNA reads TGCGCCAGCAGCGACAGGCCCCTACCAAGCTCCTATAATTCACCCCTCCACTTT.

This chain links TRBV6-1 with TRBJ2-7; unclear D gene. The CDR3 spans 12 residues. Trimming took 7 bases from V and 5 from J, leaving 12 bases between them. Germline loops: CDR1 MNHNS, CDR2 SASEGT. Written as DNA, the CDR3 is TGTGCCAGCACAGGACCAGGCGACGAGCAGTACTTC. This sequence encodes CASTGPGDEQYF.